The rows below give T cell receptor beta chains drawn from one sample of a study of breast tumors, draining lymph nodes, adjacent tissues. TCRdb re-derived calls from the multiplex PCR reads in MiXCR, one entry per CDR3 protein. Of approximately 90,000 distinct CDR3 sequences listed, roughly 28% were seen once; the top ten hold 7.5% to 10%. The sample taken for sequencing was axillary lymph node tissue. The origin of the receptors is a female donor with breast cancer. Some clones in this sample may be carry-over from other donors' samples. The CDR3 runs from the conserved cysteine through the conserved F or W. A D gene is named only where the DNA matches it firmly. Not every row has a clone size; where given, it reads once, few, many or a size class.

J,D,V,size,CDR3,DNA
TRBJ1-5,-,TRBV6-7,many,CASSYSNSPQIRAQHF,TGTGCCAGCAGTTACTCGAATTCCCCCCAGATTCGGGCCCAGCATTTT
TRBJ2-6,-,TRBV18,many,CASSPYSGMANEGANVLTF,TGTGCCAGCTCACCGTACTCAGGGATGGCCAATGAGGGGGCCAACGTCCTGACTTTC
TRBJ1-5,-,TRBV20-1,-,CSAPGFYEQPQHF,TGCAGTGCGCCGGGATTCTACGAGCAGCCCCAGCATTTT
TRBJ1-1,-,TRBV12-3/TRBV12-4,few,CASSLTGSNTEAFF,TGTGCCAGCAGTTTAACGGGCTCGAACACTGAAGCTTTCTTT
TRBJ1-5,-,TRBV7-2,many,CASSLVSGPDQPQHF,TGTGCCAGCAGCTTAGTTTCAGGGCCCGATCAGCCCCAGCATTTT
TRBJ2-7,TRBD2,TRBV7-2,many,CASSLAATAGVYEQYF,TGTGCCAGCAGCTTAGCGGCTACGGCGGGAGTCTACGAGCAGTACTTC
TRBJ2-1,TRBD2,TRBV9,many,CASSVSGTRGGRGGSYNEQFF,TGTGCCAGCAGCGTCAGTGGGACTAGAGGCGGTCGAGGGGGCTCCTACAATGAGCAGTTCTTC
TRBJ2-7,-,TRBV20-1,few,CSARDNPEQYF,TGCAGTGCTAGAGATAACCCCGAGCAGTACTTC
TRBJ2-3,-,TRBV4-3,many,CASSLNTDTQYF,TGCGCCAGCAGCCTAAACACAGATACGCAGTATTTT
TRBJ2-2,TRBD2,TRBV7-2,many,CASSLTSGMSTGELFF,TGTGCCAGCAGCTTAACTAGCGGGATGTCCACCGGGGAGCTGTTTTTT
TRBJ1-1,TRBD1,TRBV5-1,few,CASSRGTGALNTEAFF,TGCGCCAGCAGCAGGGGGACAGGGGCCTTGAACACTGAAGCTTTCTTT
TRBJ2-1,-,TRBV6-1,-,CASSELRGNEQFF,TGTGCCAGCAGTGAACTGAGGGGCAATGAGCAGTTCTTC
TRBJ1-6,-,TRBV2,-,CASSADGYNSPLHF,TGTGCCAGCAGTGCAGACGGGTATAATTCGCCCCTCCACTTT
TRBJ1-5,-,TRBV20-1,-,CSVRPARERGQETQHF,TGCAGTGTTCGCCCCGCCCGTGAGCGGGGACAAGAGACCCAGCATTTT
TRBJ2-3,-,TRBV5-8,many,CASSHRGVSTDTQYF,TGTGCCAGCAGCCATCGGGGAGTGAGCACAGATACGCAGTATTTT
TRBJ1-5,-,TRBV20-1,many,CSVLSGRVNQPQHF,TGCAGTGTTCTCTCAGGCAGGGTAAATCAGCCCCAGCATTTT
TRBJ1-5,TRBD1,TRBV19,many,CASSRDRGNSNQPQHF,TGTGCCAGTAGTCGGGACAGGGGGAATAGCAATCAGCCCCAGCATTTT
TRBJ2-1,TRBD2,TRBV6-2/TRBV6-3,few,CASSYTSGTNNEQFF,TGTGCCAGCAGTTACACTAGCGGGACAAATAATGAGCAGTTCTTC
TRBJ2-1,-,TRBV6-4,many,CASSARVGPHGQFF,TGTGCCAGCAGTGCCCGAGTAGGACCCCATGGGCAGTTCTTC
TRBJ2-1,TRBD2,TRBV7-3,many,CASSLGRLAGTDEQFF,TGTGCCAGCAGCTTGGGGAGGCTAGCGGGAACTGATGAGCAGTTCTTC
TRBJ2-7,-,TRBV29-1,many,CSVTWGRPGEQYF,TGCAGCGTGACTTGGGGTCGACCCGGCGAGCAGTACTTC
TRBJ1-2,-,TRBV2,many,CASSKAGPLNTYGYTF,TGTGCCAGCAGTAAGGCTGGGCCCCTGAATACCTATGGCTACACCTTC
TRBJ2-1,-,TRBV7-6,many,CASSSSGLPDNEQFF,TGTGCCAGCAGCTCGTCCGGACTCCCTGACAATGAGCAGTTCTTC